This passage covers 16 T cell receptor beta chains from one sample sequenced in a study of cytomegalovirus exposure and HLA in healthy donors. Use of 60 Vbeta and 13 Jbeta primers characterized the PCR. TCRdb keeps only in-frame clones here, not all; method: immunoSEQ multiplex PCR. This sample has about 140,000 clones, with under 90% found just once. The sequencing input was PBMCs. The receptors were gathered from a man between 35 and 55 years old in good health and CMV-seronegative.

The chain joins TRBV28 to TRBJ1-6, with D possibly matching TRBD1 (5 bases). Trimming took off 0 bases at V and 9 bases at J, with 9 bases between the two ends. This CDR3 has 14 residues. Germline V gene data show CDR1 as MDHEN and CDR2 as SYDVKM. The DNA of the CDR3 is TGTGCCAGCAGTTTATGGCAGGGAGGTTCACCCCTCCACTTT. This codes for CASSLWQGGSPLHF.

J is TRBJ1-1 and V is TRBV19; a weak D match, TRBD1 (5 bases). CDR1 and CDR2 from the germline V gene are LNHDA and SQIVND (reference sequence). The V end lost 2 bases, the J end lost 3 bases, and 7 bases lay between the germline ends. CDR3 length equals 13 residues. The DNA for the CDR3 is TGTGCCAGTAGTATATGGGGCGACACTGAAGCTTTCTTT. This translates into CASSIWGDTEAFF. Filled out from reference TRBV19 and TRBJ1-1, the complete variable domain reads DGGITQSPKYLFRKEGQNVTLSCEQNLNHDAMYWYRQDPGQGLRLIYYSQIVNDFQKGDIAEGYSVSREKKESFPLTVTSAQKNPTAFYLCASSIWGDTEAFFGQGTRLTVV.

V is TRBV2 and J is TRBJ1-6, with 8 bases that match TRBD1. CDR1 is SNHLY and CDR2 is FYNNEI in the germline V gene. With 2 bases clipped from V and 17 bases from J, the junction kept 14 bases outside the gene matches. CDR3 size: 15 residues. The CDR3 DNA sequence: TGTGCCAGCAGTGAACGGACCGGGACAGGACGAGGGGTCCACTTT. Its translation: CASSERTGTGRGVHF. The full variable domain, its missing parts supplied by reference TRBV2 and TRBJ1-6, is EPEVTQTPSHQVTQMGQEVILRCVPISNHLYFYWYRQILGQKVEFLVSFYNNEISEKSEIFDDQFSVERPDGSNFTLKIRSTKLEDSAMYFCASSERTGTGRGVHFGNGTRLTVT.

With respect to this clone: The junction departs from germline at one end; a sequencing error may be responsible. The rearrangement uses TRBV7-9 and TRBJ2-3; 7 nucleotides line up with TRBD2. From germline, CDR1 is SEHNR and CDR2 FQNEAQ (reference sequence). The CDR3 consists of 14 residues. In DNA, the CDR3 is TGTGCCAGCAGCTACACGTCGGGGGGTGATATGCAGTATTTT. This sequence encodes CASSYTSGGDMQYF.

The chain links TRBV7-2 to TRBJ2-3; TRBD2 might be the D (6 bases). Trimming cost V 1 base and J 0 bases, with 11 bases left between them. From germline, CDR1 is SGHTA and CDR2 FQGNSA. This CDR3 has 16 amino acids. The chain's CDR3 is CASSLVGGISTDTQYF. CDR3 bases: TGTGCCAGCAGCTTAGTGGGAGGTATAAGCACAGATACGCAGTATTTT.

The chain has TRBV30 and TRBJ2-2; D is perhaps TRBD1 (6 bases). The CDR3 has 13 amino acids. The V and J ends lost 1 base and 7 bases respectively, with 10 bases between them. CDR1 and CDR2 from the germline V gene are GTSNPN and SVGIG (reference sequence). DNA for the CDR3: TGTGCCTGGAGTGCAGGGGTCGTCGGGGAGCTGTTTTTT. Its protein product is CAWSAGVVGELFF. Full variable domain (remainder filled in from reference TRBV30 and TRBJ2-2): SQTIHQWPATLVQPVGSPLSLECTVEGTSNPNLYWYRQAAGRGLQLLFYSVGIGQISSEVPQNLSASRPQDRQFILSSKKLLLSDSGFYLCAWSAGVVGELFFGEGSRLTVL.

The rearrangement uses TRBV6-1 and TRBJ2-2; the D is unclear. This CDR3 comprises 14 residues. Germline CDR1 MNHNS, CDR2 SASEGT. V was cut by 4 bases and J by 1 base, with 7 bases left in between. In DNA, the CDR3 is TGTGCCAGCAGTGTGCTCGGGAACACCGGGGAGCTGTTTTTT. Its protein is CASSVLGNTGELFF.

The chain links TRBV7-9 to TRBJ2-7; 13 nucleotides line up with TRBD2. Trimming removed 5 bases from V and 3 bases from J; junction bases left unmatched: 13. The CDR3 covers 18 residues. Germline V gene lookup returns CDR1 SEHNR and CDR2 FQNEAQ (reference sequence). CDR3 protein: CASSPDPGLAGSVYEQYF. The DNA of the CDR3 is TGTGCCAGCAGCCCGGACCCGGGACTAGCGGGGTCGGTCTACGAGCAGTACTTC.

The chain links TRBV7-2 to TRBJ1-3, with D uncertain. This CDR3 is 16 amino acids long. Trimming removed 1 base from V and 3 bases from J, with 13 bases in between. Looked up from germline, CDR1 is SGHTA and CDR2 is FQGNSA. The CDR3 sequence is CASSLGFGENGNTIYF. The CDR3 coding sequence is TGTGCCAGCAGCTTAGGGTTCGGGGAGAATGGAAACACCATATATTTT.

The V and J genes are TRBV5-1 and TRBJ2-6; 7 bases align to TRBD1. CDR1 is SGHRS, CDR2 YFSETQ, per germline. V gave up 3 bases and J gave up 2 bases; unmatched junction bases: 14. CDR3 length: 19 residues. The CDR3 sequence is CASSSTPSGGLTGANVLTF. CDR3 sequence (DNA): TGCGCCAGCAGCTCGACCCCCTCAGGGGGATTGACTGGGGCCAACGTCCTGACTTTC.

The CDR3 bases are TGTGCCAGCATCCGGGCAGGGATTGGCGAAAAACTGTTTTTT. Encoded protein: CASIRAGIGEKLFF. The chain combines TRBV28 with TRBJ1-4; perhaps TRBD1 as D (5 bases). V lost 7 bases and J lost 8, with 17 bases in between. This CDR3 spans 14 amino acids. The germline V gene encodes CDR1 MDHEN and CDR2 SYDVKM.

This chain connects TRBV29-1 to TRBJ1-3; 7 nucleotides align to TRBD1. The CDR3 consists of 17 residues. The germline V gene has CDR1 SQVTM and CDR2 ANQGSEA. The V and J ends lost 4 bases and 4 bases, in that order; junction bases with no gene match: 16. The CDR3 sequence is CSVGLNRRQGAGNTIYF. The CDR3 DNA reads TGCAGCGTTGGGTTAAACCGGAGACAGGGAGCGGGAAACACCATATATTTT.

The CDR3 is CASPGTGRTDTQYF. CDR3 nucleotide sequence: TGTGCCAGCCCGGGGACAGGACGCACAGATACGCAGTATTTT. This chain uses TRBV6-1 with TRBJ2-3, with 8 positions matching TRBD1. CDR1 MNHNS and CDR2 SASEGT come from the germline V gene. V shed 8 bases and J 1 base; nucleotides not matched to a gene: 5. CDR3 length equals 14 residues.

The chain links TRBV15 to TRBJ2-7; perhaps TRBD1 as D (6 bases). V lost 6 bases and J lost 3, with 21 bases in between. The CDR3 is 16 amino acids. Looked up from germline, CDR1 is LNHNV and CDR2 is YYDKDF (reference sequence). The CDR3 sequence is CATSGEKGQSFYEQYF. The CDR3 nucleotides are TGTGCCACCAGTGGCGAGAAGGGACAATCTTTCTACGAGCAGTACTTC.

Only a few counts were recorded for this clone. The rearrangement joins TRBV5-4 to TRBJ2-2; TRBD2 matches at 8 bases. There are 16 residues in the CDR3. After removal of 4 bases from V and 1 base from J, the junction contained 6 bases not matched to a gene. CDR1 is SGHNT and CDR2 is YYREEE in the germline V gene (reference sequence). This CDR3 reads CASSGGLAGNTGELFF. CDR3 sequence (DNA): TGTGCCAGCAGCGGCGGCCTAGCGGGGAACACCGGGGAGCTGTTTTTT.

The chain is built from TRBV5-4 and TRBJ1-6, with TRBD1 matching over 11 bases. Germline CDR1 is SGHNT and CDR2 is YYREEE (reference sequence). V shed 0 bases and J 2 bases; nucleotides not matched to a gene: 10. The CDR3 sequence is 20 residues long. The CDR3 sequence: CASSLVRTGGAGTYNSPLHF. CDR3 DNA: TGTGCCAGCAGCTTGGTTCGGACAGGGGGCGCCGGAACCTATAATTCACCCCTCCACTTT.